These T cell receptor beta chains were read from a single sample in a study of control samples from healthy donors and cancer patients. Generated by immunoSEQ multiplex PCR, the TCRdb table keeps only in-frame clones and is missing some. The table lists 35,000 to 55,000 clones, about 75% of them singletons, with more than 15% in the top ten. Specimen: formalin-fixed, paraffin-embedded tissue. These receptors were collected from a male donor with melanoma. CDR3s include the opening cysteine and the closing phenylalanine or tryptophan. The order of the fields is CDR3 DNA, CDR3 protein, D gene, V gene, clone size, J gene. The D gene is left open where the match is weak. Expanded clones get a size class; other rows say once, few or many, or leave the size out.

CDR3nt: TGTGCCAGCAGCGTAGGAATGGCAGGAGAGACCCAGTACTTC
CDR3aa: CASSVGMAGETQYF
d_gene: -
v_gene: TRBV9
abundance: many
j_gene: TRBJ2-5

CDR3nt: TGTGCCAGCAGTTCCCGAATCCACGAGCAGTACTTC
CDR3aa: CASSSRIHEQYF
d_gene: -
v_gene: TRBV12-3/TRBV12-4
abundance: few
j_gene: TRBJ2-7

CDR3nt: TGTGCCAGCAGTATTCGGGGACTAGCGGCCACAGATACGCAGTATTTT
CDR3aa: CASSIRGLAATDTQYF
d_gene: TRBD2
v_gene: TRBV27
abundance: -
j_gene: TRBJ2-3

CDR3nt: TGTGCCAGCCGAGGGACAGTTTATAGCAATCAGCCCCAGCATTTT
CDR3aa: CASRGTVYSNQPQHF
d_gene: -
v_gene: TRBV21-1
abundance: -
j_gene: TRBJ1-5

CDR3nt: TGTGCCTGGAGTGTAATTTTCCGGGCGGGAGGGGACACAGATACGCAGTATTTT
CDR3aa: CAWSVIFRAGGDTDTQYF
d_gene: TRBD2
v_gene: TRBV30
abundance: -
j_gene: TRBJ2-3

CDR3nt: TGTGCCAGCAGTTACGGGGCCTACCAAGAGACCCAGTACTTC
CDR3aa: CASSYGAYQETQYF
d_gene: -
v_gene: TRBV6-5
abundance: -
j_gene: TRBJ2-5

CDR3nt: TGTGCCATCAGTGACCCGGGGGTATATGCGGATACGCAGTATTTT
CDR3aa: CAISDPGVYADTQYF
d_gene: -
v_gene: TRBV10-3
abundance: -
j_gene: TRBJ2-3

CDR3nt: TGTGCCAGCAGCTTAACTAGAAGTTACAATGAGCAGTTCTTC
CDR3aa: CASSLTRSYNEQFF
d_gene: -
v_gene: TRBV13
abundance: -
j_gene: TRBJ2-1

CDR3nt: TGTGCCAGCAGTGCGGGCTCCTACGAGCAGTACTTC
CDR3aa: CASSAGSYEQYF
d_gene: -
v_gene: TRBV25-1
abundance: many
j_gene: TRBJ2-7

CDR3nt: TGCAGCGTTAGGACGGTCAAAGGAGATACGCAGTATTTT
CDR3aa: CSVRTVKGDTQYF
d_gene: -
v_gene: TRBV29-1
abundance: -
j_gene: TRBJ2-3

CDR3nt: TGTGCCTGGAGTGAACAGGTAGAGGGGAGCACTGAAGCTTTCTTT
CDR3aa: CAWSEQVEGSTEAFF
d_gene: -
v_gene: TRBV30
abundance: -
j_gene: TRBJ1-1

CDR3nt: TGTGCCAGGCCACACACGCGCTTC
CDR3aa: CARPHTRF
d_gene: -
v_gene: TRBV27
abundance: -
j_gene: TRBJ2-7

CDR3nt: TGTGCCAGCAGTCCACAGGGAAGCGGCTACACCTTC
CDR3aa: CASSPQGSGYTF
d_gene: -
v_gene: TRBV27
abundance: -
j_gene: TRBJ1-2